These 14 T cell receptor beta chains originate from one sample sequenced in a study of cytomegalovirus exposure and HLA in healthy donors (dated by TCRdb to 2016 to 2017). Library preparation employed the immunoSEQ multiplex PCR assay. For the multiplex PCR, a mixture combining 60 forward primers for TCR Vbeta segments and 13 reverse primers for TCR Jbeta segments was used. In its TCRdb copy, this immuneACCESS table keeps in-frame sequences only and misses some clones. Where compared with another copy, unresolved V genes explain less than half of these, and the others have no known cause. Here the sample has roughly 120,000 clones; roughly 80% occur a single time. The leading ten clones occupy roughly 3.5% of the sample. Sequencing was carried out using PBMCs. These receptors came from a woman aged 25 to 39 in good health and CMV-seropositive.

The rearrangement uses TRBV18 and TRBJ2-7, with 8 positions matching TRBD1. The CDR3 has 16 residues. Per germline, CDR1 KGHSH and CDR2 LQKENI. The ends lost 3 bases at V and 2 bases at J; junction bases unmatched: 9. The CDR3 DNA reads TGTGCCAGCTCACCGGGGCCGCCAGGGGGCCCCTACGAGCAGTACTTC. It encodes CASSPGPPGGPYEQYF.

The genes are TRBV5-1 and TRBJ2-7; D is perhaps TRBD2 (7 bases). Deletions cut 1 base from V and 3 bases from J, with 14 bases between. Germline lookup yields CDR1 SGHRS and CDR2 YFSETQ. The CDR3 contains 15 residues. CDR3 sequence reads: CASSLNAGAIYEQYF. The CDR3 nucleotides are TGCGCCAGCAGCTTGAACGCGGGGGCTATCTACGAGCAGTACTTC.

The CDR3 DNA follows: TGTGCCAGCAGCTTAGCGGGGGGGGGCAGGGAAAGAGATACGCAGTATTTT. It specifies CASSLAGGGRERDTQYF. V usage is TRBV7-2 and J usage is TRBJ2-3, with D possibly being TRBD2 (7 bases). Germline V gene sequence: CDR1 SGHTA, CDR2 FQGNSA. Trimming took off 0 bases at V and 5 bases at J, with 18 bases between the two ends. The CDR3 extends over 17 amino acids.

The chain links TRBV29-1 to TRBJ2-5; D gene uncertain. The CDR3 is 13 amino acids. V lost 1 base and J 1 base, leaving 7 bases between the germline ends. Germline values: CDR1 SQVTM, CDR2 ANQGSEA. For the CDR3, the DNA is TGCAGCGTTGAAGTCGTCCCCCAAGAGACCCAGTACTTC. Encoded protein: CSVEVVPQETQYF. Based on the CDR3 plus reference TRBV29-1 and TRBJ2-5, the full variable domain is SAVISQKPSRDICQRGTSLTIQCQVDSQVTMMFWYRQQPGQSLTLIATANQGSEATYESGFVIDKFPISRPNLTFSTLTVSNMSPEDSSIYLCSVEVVPQETQYFGPGTRLLVL.

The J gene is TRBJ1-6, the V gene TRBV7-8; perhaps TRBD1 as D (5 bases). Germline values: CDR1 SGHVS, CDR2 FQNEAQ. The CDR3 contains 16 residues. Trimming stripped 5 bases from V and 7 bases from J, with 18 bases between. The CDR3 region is CASSIRQSSVNSPLHF. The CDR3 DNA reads TGTGCCAGCAGCATAAGACAGTCTTCGGTGAATTCACCCCTCCACTTT.

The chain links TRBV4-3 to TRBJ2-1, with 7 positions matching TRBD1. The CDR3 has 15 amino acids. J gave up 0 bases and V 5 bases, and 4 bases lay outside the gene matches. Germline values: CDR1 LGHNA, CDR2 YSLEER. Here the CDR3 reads CASSTDRSSYNEQFF. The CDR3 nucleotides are TGCGCCAGCAGCACGGACAGGAGCTCCTACAATGAGCAGTTCTTC.

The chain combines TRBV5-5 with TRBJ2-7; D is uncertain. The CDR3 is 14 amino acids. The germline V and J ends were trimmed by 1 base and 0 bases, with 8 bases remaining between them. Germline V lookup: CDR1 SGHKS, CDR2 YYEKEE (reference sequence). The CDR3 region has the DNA TGTGCCAGCAGCTTGTTCCCGGGCTCCTACGAGCAGTACTTC. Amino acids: CASSLFPGSYEQYF. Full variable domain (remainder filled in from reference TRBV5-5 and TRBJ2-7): DAGVTQSPTHLIKTRGQQVTLRCSPISGHKSVSWYQQVLGQGPQFIFQYYEKEERGRGNFPDRFSARQFPNYSSELNVNALLLGDSALYLCASSLFPGSYEQYFGPGTRLTVT.

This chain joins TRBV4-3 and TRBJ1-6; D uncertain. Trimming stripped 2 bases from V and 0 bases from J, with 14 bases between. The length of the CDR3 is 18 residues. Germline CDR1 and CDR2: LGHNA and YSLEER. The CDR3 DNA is TGCGCCAGCAGCCAACAAACACCTGCCAGCTCCTATAATTCACCCCTCCACTTT. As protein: CASSQQTPASSYNSPLHF.

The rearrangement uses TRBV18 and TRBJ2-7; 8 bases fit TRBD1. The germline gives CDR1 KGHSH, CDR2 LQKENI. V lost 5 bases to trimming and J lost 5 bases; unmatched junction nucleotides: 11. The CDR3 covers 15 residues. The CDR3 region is CASSVLPNRGNEQYF. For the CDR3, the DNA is TGTGCCAGCTCAGTGCTTCCGAACAGGGGGAACGAGCAGTACTTC.

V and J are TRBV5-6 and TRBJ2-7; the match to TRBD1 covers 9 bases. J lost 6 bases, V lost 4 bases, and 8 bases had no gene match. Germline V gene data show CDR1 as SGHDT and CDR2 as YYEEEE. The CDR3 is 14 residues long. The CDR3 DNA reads TGTGCCAGCAGCCAAACCGGGACAGGGTTCGAGCAGTACTTC. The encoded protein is CASSQTGTGFEQYF.

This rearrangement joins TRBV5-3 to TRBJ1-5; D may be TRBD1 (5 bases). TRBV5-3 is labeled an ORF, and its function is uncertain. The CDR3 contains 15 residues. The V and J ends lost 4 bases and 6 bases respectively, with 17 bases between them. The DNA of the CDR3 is TGTGCCAGAAGCCCCGGGCTGGCAGGGTGTCAGCCCCAGCATTTT. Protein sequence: CARSPGLAGCQPQHF.

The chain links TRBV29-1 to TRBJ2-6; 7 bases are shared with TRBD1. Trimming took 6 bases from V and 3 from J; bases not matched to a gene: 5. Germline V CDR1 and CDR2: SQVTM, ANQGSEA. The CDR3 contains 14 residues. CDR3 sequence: CSVKGAVGANVLTF. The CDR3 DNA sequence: TGCAGCGTAAAGGGGGCTGTTGGGGCCAACGTCCTGACTTTC.

Here the CDR3 DNA reads TGCGCCAGCAGCTTGGTGACAGAACCAGCTTACTCCTACGAGCAGTACTTC. Translation gives CASSLVTEPAYSYEQYF. The chain links TRBV5-1 to TRBJ2-7; D is perhaps TRBD1 (5 bases). Trimming shortened V by 0 bases and J by 0 bases, and 16 bases separated the two germline ends. Germline assignment: CDR1 SGHRS and CDR2 YFSETQ. The CDR3 spans 17 residues.

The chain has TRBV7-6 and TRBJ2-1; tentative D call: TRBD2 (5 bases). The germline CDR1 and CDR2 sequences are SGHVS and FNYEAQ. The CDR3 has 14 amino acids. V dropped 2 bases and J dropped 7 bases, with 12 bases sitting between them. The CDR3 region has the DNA TGTGCCAGCAGCTTATTCCAACCGGGGAATGAGCAGTTCTTC. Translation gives CASSLFQPGNEQFF. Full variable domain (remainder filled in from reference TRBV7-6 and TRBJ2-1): GAGVSQSPRYKVTKRGQDVALRCDPISGHVSLYWYRQALGQGPEFLTYFNYEAQQDKSGLPNDRFSAERPEGSISTLTIQRTEQRDSAMYRCASSLFQPGNEQFFGPGTRLTVL.